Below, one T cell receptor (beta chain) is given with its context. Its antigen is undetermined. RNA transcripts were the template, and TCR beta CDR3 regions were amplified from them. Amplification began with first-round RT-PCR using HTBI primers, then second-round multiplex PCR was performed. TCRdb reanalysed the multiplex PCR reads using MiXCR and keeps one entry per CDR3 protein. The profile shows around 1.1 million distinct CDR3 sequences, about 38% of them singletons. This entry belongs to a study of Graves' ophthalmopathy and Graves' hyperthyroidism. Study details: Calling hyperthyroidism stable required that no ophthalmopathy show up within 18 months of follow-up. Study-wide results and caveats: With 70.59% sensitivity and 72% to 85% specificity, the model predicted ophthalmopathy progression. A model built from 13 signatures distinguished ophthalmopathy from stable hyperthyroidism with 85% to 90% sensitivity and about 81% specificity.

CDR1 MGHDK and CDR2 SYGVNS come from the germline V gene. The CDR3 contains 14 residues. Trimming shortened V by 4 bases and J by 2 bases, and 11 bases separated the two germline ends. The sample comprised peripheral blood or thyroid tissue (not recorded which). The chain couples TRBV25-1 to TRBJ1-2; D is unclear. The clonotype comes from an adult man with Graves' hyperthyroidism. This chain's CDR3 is CASSANAGNYGYTF. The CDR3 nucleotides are TGTGCCAGCAGTGCCAATGCTGGAAACTATGGCTACACCTTC.